This TCR beta chain was retrieved from a study of blood T cell repertoires in COVID-19. Background on the study: Acute and convalescent COVID-19 samples came from the United States, Italy and Spain. The cDNA or gDNA used as material had been derived from T cells, B-cell-depleted T cells, or PBMCs.

This clone was picked up one time. The V gene's germline CDR1 is SGHDN and CDR2 FVKESK. CDR3 length equals 15 residues. V shed 0 bases and J 6 bases; nucleotides not matched to a gene: 7. Original methodology: Researchers report that nucleated cell counts were estimated from reference gene primer amplification. TCRdb keeps only in-frame clones here, not all; method: immunoSEQ multiplex PCR. V, J and clone size reflect that table, while D and trimming were determined from the DNA. The table includes around 180,000 clones, under 80% detected once. This chain joins TRBV14 and TRBJ2-7, with 8 positions matching TRBD2. The TCR comes from an elderly woman with acute or convalescent COVID-19. The sample taken for sequencing was peripheral blood. The CDR3 sequence is CASSQDWSGRTEQYF. The CDR3 nucleotides read TGTGCCAGCAGCCAAGATTGGAGCGGGAGAACCGAGCAGTACTTC.